Below are 6 T cell receptor beta chains sequenced from a single sample in a study of T cell responses to AZD1222 COVID-19 vaccine. Data came from immunoSEQ multiplex PCR; TCRdb stores just in-frame clones and leaves some out. The sample lists 150,000 to 180,000 clones; 90% to 95% were seen once. Sequencing was performed on peripheral blood, taken 28 days after the second AZD1222 dose. These receptors were collected from an adult who received the AZD1222 COVID-19 vaccine.

V and J are TRBV25-1 and TRBJ2-7; TRBD2 agrees at 8 bases. Germline V gives CDR1 MGHDK, CDR2 SYGVNS. The V gene end was trimmed by 4 bases and the J gene end by 0 bases; junction bases not matched to a gene: 5. The CDR3 is 15 residues long. CDR3 sequence: CASSARGAFSYEQYF. CDR3 sequence (DNA): TGTGCCAGCAGTGCGCGGGGGGCATTCTCCTACGAGCAGTACTTC.

The CDR3 region is CASSLGDAGETQYF. The CDR3 nucleotides are TGCGCCAGCAGCTTGGGAGACGCGGGGGAGACCCAGTACTTC. The J gene is TRBJ2-5, the V gene TRBV5-1, with a weak D call TRBD2 (6 bases). Germline lookup yields CDR1 SGHRS and CDR2 YFSETQ. V lost 0 bases to trimming and J lost 5 bases, with 11 bases between them. This CDR3 region has 14 residues.

The chain couples TRBV28 to TRBJ1-4, with D unclear. V lost 7 bases and J 7 bases, leaving 10 bases between the germline ends. The CDR3 length is 12 residues. Germline V CDR1 and CDR2: MDHEN, SYDVKM. The CDR3 nucleotides are TGTGCCAGCAACCTGCGTGGTGAAAAACTGTTTTTT. It translates to CASNLRGEKLFF.

The rearrangement uses TRBV11-2 and TRBJ2-3; no clear D gene. CDR3 length: 13 residues. The V gene lost 1 base and the J gene lost 5 bases, with 7 bases spanning the gap. Germline V CDR1 and CDR2: SGHAT, FQNNGV. CDR3 protein: CASSLAPRDTQYF. The CDR3 region has the DNA TGTGCCAGCAGCTTAGCTCCTAGAGATACGCAGTATTTT.

The chain's CDR3 is CASRGRVTERSEAFF. In DNA form, the CDR3 reads TGTGCCAGCAGAGGAAGAGTGACAGAGCGGTCTGAAGCTTTCTTT. V is TRBV3-1 (or the pseudogene TRBV3-2) and J is TRBJ1-1; a weak D match, TRBD1 (5 bases). CDR3 size: 15 residues. Germline CDR1 LGHDT, CDR2 YNNKEL (reference sequence). Between the trimmed V and J ends, which lost 6 bases and 6 bases, there was a span of 20 bases.

The CDR3 sequence: CASRVQGAPGGYTF. CDR3 coding DNA: TGCGCCAGCAGAGTACAGGGGGCCCCCGGTGGCTACACCTTC. The chain has TRBV5-1 and TRBJ1-2; 9 nucleotides line up with TRBD1. In germline, CDR1 is SGHRS, CDR2 YFSETQ. V shed 5 bases and J 7 bases; nucleotides not matched to a gene: 9. The CDR3 has 14 amino acids.